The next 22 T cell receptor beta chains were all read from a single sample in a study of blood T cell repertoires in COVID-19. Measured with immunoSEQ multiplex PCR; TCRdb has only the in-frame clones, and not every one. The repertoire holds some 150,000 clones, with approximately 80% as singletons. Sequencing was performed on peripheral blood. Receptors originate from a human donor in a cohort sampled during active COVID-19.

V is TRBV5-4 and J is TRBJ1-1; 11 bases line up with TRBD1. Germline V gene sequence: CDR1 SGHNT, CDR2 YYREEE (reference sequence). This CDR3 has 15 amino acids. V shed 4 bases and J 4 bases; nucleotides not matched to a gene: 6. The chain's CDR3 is CASSTPGQGGTEAFF. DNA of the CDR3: TGTGCCAGCAGCACCCCGGGACAGGGGGGCACTGAAGCTTTCTTT.

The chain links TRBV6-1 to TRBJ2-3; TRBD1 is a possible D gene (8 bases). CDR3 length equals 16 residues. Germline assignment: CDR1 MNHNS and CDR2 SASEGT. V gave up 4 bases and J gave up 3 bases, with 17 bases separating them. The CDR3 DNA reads TGTGCCAGCAGTGGACAGGGGAGGGGATGGACAGATACGCAGTATTTT. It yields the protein CASSGQGRGWTDTQYF.

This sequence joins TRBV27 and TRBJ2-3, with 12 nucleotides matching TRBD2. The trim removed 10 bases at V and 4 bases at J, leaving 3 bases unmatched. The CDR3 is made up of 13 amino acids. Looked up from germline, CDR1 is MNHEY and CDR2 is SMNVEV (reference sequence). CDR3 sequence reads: CATGLAGSDTQYF. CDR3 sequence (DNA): TGTGCCACTGGACTAGCGGGATCAGATACGCAGTATTTT.

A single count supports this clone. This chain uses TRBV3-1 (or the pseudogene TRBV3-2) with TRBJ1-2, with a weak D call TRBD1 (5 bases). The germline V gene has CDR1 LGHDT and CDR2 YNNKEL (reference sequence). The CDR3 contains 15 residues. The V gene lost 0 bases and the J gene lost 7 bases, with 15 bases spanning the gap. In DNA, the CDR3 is TGTGCCAGCAGCCAAGATTCCCAAGGGACTGCTGGCTACACCTTC. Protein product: CASSQDSQGTAGYTF.

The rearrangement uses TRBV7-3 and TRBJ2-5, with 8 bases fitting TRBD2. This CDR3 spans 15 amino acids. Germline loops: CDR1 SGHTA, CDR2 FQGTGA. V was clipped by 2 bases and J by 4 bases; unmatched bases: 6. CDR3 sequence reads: CASSLGGTSGETQYF. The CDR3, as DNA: TGTGCCAGCAGCTTAGGTGGGACTAGTGGAGAGACCCAGTACTTC.

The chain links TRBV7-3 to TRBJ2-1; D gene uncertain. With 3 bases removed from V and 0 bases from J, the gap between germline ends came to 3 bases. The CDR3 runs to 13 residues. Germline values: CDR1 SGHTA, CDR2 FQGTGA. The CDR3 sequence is CASSFRSYNEQFF. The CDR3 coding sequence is TGTGCCAGCAGCTTCCGCTCCTACAATGAGCAGTTCTTC.

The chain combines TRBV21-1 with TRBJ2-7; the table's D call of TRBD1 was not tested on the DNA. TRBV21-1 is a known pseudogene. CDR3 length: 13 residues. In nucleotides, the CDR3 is TGTGCCAGCAGCACCACTGGGGCATACGAGCAGTACGTC. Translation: CASSTTGAYEQYV.

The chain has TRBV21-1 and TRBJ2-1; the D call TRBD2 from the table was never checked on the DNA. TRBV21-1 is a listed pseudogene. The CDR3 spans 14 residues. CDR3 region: CASSKSLAGQGEFF. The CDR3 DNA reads TGTGCCAGCAGCAAATCCCTAGCGGGCCAGGGGGAGTTCTTC.

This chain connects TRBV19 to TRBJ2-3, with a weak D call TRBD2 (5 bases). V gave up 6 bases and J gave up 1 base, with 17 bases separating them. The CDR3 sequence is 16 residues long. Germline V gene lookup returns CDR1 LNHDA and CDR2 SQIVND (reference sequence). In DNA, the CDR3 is TGTGCCAGTAGCCGCACGGGGTATGGAGGCACAGATACGCAGTATTTT. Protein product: CASSRTGYGGTDTQYF.

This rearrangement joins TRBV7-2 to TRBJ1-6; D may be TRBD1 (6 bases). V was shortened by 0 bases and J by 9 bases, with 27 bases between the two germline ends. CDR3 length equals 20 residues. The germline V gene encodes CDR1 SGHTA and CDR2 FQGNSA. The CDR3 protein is CASSLARGGRVVEGISPLHF. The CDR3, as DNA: TGTGCCAGCAGCTTAGCGAGGGGGGGTCGCGTAGTAGAGGGAATTTCACCCCTCCACTTT. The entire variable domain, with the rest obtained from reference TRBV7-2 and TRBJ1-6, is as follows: GAGVSQSPSNKVTEKGKDVELRCDPISGHTALYWYRQSLGQGLEFLIYFQGNSAPDKSGLPSDRFSAERTGGSVSTLTIQRTQQEDSAVYLCASSLARGGRVVEGISPLHFGNGTRLTVT.

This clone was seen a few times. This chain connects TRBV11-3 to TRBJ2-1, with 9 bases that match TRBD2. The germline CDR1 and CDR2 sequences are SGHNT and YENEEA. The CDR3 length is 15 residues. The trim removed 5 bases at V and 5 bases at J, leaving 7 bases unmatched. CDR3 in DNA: TGTGCCAGCAGCCGCGGGACTAGCAATAACAATGAGCAGTTCTTC. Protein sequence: CASSRGTSNNNEQFF.

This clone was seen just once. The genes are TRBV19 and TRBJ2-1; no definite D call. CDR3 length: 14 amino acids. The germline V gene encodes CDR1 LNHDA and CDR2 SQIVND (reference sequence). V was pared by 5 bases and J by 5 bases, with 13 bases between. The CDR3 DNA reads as TGTGCCAGTAGTGATAGGAGAACGAACAATGAGCAGTTCTTC. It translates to CASSDRRTNNEQFF.

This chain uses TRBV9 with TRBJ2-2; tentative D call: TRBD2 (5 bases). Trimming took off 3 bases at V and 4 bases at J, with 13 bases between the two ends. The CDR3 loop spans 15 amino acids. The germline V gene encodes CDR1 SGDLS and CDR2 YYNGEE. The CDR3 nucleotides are TGTGCCAGCAGCGCCGGTCGGACTTTCACCGGGGAGCTGTTTTTT. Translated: CASSAGRTFTGELFF. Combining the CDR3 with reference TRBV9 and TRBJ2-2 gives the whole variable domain DSGVTQTPKHLITATGQRVTLRCSPRSGDLSVYWYQQSLDQGLQFLIQYYNGEERAKGNILERFSAQQFPDLHSELNLSSLELGDSALYFCASSAGRTFTGELFFGEGSRLTVL.

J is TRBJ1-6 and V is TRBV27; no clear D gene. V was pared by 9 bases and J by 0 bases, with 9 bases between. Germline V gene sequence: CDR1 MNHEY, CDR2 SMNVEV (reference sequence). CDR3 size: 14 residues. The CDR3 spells CASRGFSYNSPLHF. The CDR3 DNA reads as TGTGCCAGTCGCGGTTTCTCCTATAATTCACCCCTCCACTTT.

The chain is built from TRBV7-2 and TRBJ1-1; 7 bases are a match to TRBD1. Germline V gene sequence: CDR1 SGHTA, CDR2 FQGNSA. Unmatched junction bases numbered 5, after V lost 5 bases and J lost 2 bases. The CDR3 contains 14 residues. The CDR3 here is CASSSRTGNTEAFF. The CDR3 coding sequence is TGTGCCAGCAGCAGTCGGACAGGCAACACTGAAGCTTTCTTT.

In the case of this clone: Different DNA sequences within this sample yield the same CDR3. CDR3 region: CASSRRGTEAFF. As DNA, the CDR3 is TGTGCCAGCAGCAGACGCGGGACTGAAGCTTTCTTT. The rearrangement uses TRBV6-5 and TRBJ1-1; D unresolved. The V gene's germline CDR1 is MNHEY and CDR2 SVGAGI. V was trimmed by 6 bases and J by 5 bases, leaving 10 bases between them. The CDR3 has 12 residues.

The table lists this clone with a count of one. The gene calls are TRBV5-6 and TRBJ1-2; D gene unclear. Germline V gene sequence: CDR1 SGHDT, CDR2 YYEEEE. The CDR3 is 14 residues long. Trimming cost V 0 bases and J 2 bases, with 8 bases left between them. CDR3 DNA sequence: TGTGCCAGCAGCTTGGTGTCGGGGAACTATGGCTACACCTTC. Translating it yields CASSLVSGNYGYTF.

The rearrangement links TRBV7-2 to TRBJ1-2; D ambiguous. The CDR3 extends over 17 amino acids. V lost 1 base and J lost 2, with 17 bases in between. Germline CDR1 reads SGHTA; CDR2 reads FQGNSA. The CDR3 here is CASSLGPPTIPNYGYTF. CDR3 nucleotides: TGTGCCAGCAGCTTAGGGCCGCCTACTATTCCGAACTATGGCTACACCTTC.

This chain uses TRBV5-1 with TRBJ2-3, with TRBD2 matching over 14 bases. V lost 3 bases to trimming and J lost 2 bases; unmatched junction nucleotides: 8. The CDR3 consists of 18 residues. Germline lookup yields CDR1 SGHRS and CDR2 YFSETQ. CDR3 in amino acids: CASSSVRLAGGPTDTQYF. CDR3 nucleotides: TGCGCCAGCAGCTCGGTTCGACTAGCGGGGGGGCCCACAGATACGCAGTATTTT.

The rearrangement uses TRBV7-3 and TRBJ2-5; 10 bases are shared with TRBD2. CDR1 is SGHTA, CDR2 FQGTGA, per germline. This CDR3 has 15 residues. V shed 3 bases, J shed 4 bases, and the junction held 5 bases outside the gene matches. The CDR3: CASSFASGRGETQYF. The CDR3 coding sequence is TGTGCCAGCAGCTTTGCTAGCGGGAGAGGAGAGACCCAGTACTTC.

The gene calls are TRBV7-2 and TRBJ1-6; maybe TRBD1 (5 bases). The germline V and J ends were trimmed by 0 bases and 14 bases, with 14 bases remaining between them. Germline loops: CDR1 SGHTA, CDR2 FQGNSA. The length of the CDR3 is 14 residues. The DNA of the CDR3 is TGTGCCAGCAGCTTAGCTTCGGCGCAGGGATCCCTCCACTTT. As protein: CASSLASAQGSLHF.

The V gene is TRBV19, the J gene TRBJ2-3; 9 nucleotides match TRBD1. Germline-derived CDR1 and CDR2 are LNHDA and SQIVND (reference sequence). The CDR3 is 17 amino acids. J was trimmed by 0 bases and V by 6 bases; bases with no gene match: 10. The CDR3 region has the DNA TGTGCCAGTAGGGACAGGGGCTACACGTATAGCACAGATACGCAGTATTTT. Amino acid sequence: CASRDRGYTYSTDTQYF.